The clone carrying this TCR beta chain turned up a few times. The sample is drawn from a study of T cells after yellow fever vaccination. This CDR3 has 14 residues. Trimming left V 3 bases short and J 2 bases short, with 9 bases between. The V gene's germline CDR1 is LGHNA and CDR2 YNFKEQ. A single record per CDR3 protein comes from TCRdb applying MiXCR to the 5' RACE reads. The sample lists about 300,000 distinct CDR3 sequences, less than 9.5% occurring once. The clonotype comes from a man aged 18-30 years who received the YFV17D yellow fever vaccine. This chain links TRBV4-2 with TRBJ2-3; D not certain. The source material was CD4+ T cells sorted from PBMCs, sampled 5 days after the yellow fever booster vaccination. The CDR3 reads CASSQTAVTDTQYF. DNA for the CDR3: TGTGCCAGCAGCCAGACGGCCGTCACAGATACGCAGTATTTT.